The 19 T cell receptor beta chains listed next were all sequenced from one sample in a study of T-cell reconstitution after alpha-beta-depleted transplantation in children (TCRdb year 2016). Libraries were constructed by PCR. The data were produced on an Illumina HiSeq 2500. TCR library preparation used molecular barcoding, with unique molecular identifiers applied to normalize quantification of the TCRbeta repertoire. TCRdb reworked the public reads: Q25 trimming with fastp, MiXCR clone assembly, productive beta chains retained. Rows with a matching CDR3 protein are joined into one entry that keeps the most common DNA and genes. Recorded for this sample are some 600,000 distinct CDR3 sequences; under 15% of them occurred a single time. Clones ranked in the top ten supply around 2.2% of the sample. The sample's treatment or condition label is to be understood as: allogeneic hematopoietic cell transplantation with graft depleted of TCRalphabeta T cells and CD19 B cells.

The sequencing here drew on PBMCs, mostly from graft donor cells, taken 360 days after TCRalphabeta/CD19-depleted stem cell transplant. All receptors derive from a male patient younger than 18 who had a stem cell transplant for acute myeloid leukemia, so the T cells may come from the graft donor.

This clonotype has only a few counts. The CDR3 reads CASSVGSLPTGELFF. Written as DNA, the CDR3 is TGTGCCAGCAGCGTAGGTAGTCTACCCACCGGGGAGCTGTTTTTT. This chain joins TRBV9 and TRBJ2-2, with D unclear. Trimming shortened V by 0 bases and J by 4 bases, and 10 bases separated the two germline ends. The CDR3 has 15 amino acids. Looked up from germline, CDR1 is SGDLS and CDR2 is YYNGEE.

This clonotype was counted only a few times. The junction departs from germline at one end; a sequencing error may be responsible. V usage is TRBV29-1 and J usage is TRBJ2-1, with 13 bases that match TRBD2. CDR3 length equals 14 residues. Germline V CDR1 and CDR2: SQVTM, ANQGSEA. The CDR3 region is CSVEGTSGNNEQFF. CDR3 in DNA: TGCAGCGTCGAAGGGACTAGCGGGAACAATGAGCAGTTCTTC.

This clonotype was seen repeatedly, ten times or more. Written as DNA, the CDR3 is TGCGCCATACCAAGCAGCCGGGACGACTACAATGAGCAGTTCTTC. Translating it yields CAIPSSRDDYNEQFF. The chain has TRBV5-1 and TRBJ2-1, with D possibly being TRBD1 or TRBD2 (5 bases each). Germline lookup yields CDR1 SGHRS and CDR2 YFSETQ. This CDR3 contains 15 residues. V lost 9 bases and J 3 bases, leaving 19 bases between the germline ends.

V usage is TRBV12-3 or TRBV12-4 and J usage is TRBJ2-5, with D uncertain. The V gene lost 4 bases and the J gene lost 2 bases, with 8 bases spanning the gap. The CDR3 length is 13 residues. The CDR3 sequence is CASSYTSQETQYF. The CDR3 DNA follows: TGTGCCAGCAGTTATACGTCTCAAGAGACCCAGTACTTC.

This clonotype was recorded a few times. The V call is TRBV19, the J call TRBJ2-1; TRBD2 matches 9 bases. The CDR3 sequence is 15 residues long. V gave up 7 bases and J gave up 8 bases; unmatched junction bases: 12. Germline V gene sequence: CDR1 LNHDA, CDR2 SQIVND (reference sequence). For the CDR3, the DNA is TGTGCCAGTACCGCTACCGGGACTAGCAACCATGAGCAGTTCTTC. Its translation: CASTATGTSNHEQFF. The full variable domain, with the rest looked up from reference TRBV19 and TRBJ2-1, is DGGITQSPKYLFRKEGQNVTLSCEQNLNHDAMYWYRQDPGQGLRLIYYSQIVNDFQKGDIAEGYSVSREKKESFPLTVTSAQKNPTAFYLCASTATGTSNHEQFFGPGTRLTVL.

The CDR3 sequence is CASSFPPGSYGYTF. The DNA of the CDR3 is TGTGCCAGCAGTTTTCCGCCAGGTAGCTATGGCTACACCTTC. The V call is TRBV28, the J call TRBJ1-2, with D unclear. V was trimmed by 3 bases and J by 4 bases, leaving 12 bases between them. Germline CDR1 reads MDHEN; CDR2 reads SYDVKM. The CDR3 has 14 residues.

This clonotype was counted a few times. This chain links TRBV7-8 with TRBJ1-6; no clear D gene. Trimming pared 5 bases from V and 4 bases from J, leaving 15 bases between. The CDR3 contains 16 residues. CDR1 is SGHVS, CDR2 FQNEAQ, per germline. CDR3 sequence (DNA): TGTGCCAGCAGCCCCCTCCTCGGAGGATATAATTCACCCCTCCACTTT. It encodes CASSPLLGGYNSPLHF. Combining the CDR3 with reference TRBV7-8 and TRBJ1-6 gives the whole variable domain GAGVSQSPRYKVAKRGQDVALRCDPISGHVSLFWYQQALGQGPEFLTYFQNEAQLDKSGLPSDRFFAERPEGSVSTLKIQRTQQEDSAVYLCASSPLLGGYNSPLHFGNGTRLTVT.

The chain joins TRBV6-2 or TRBV6-3 to TRBJ2-1, with no clear D. Germline lookup yields CDR1 MNHEY and CDR2 SVGEGT. This CDR3 is built from 15 residues. V was clipped by 2 bases and J by 8 bases, with 16 bases between them. The CDR3 is CASSYPTRSIHEQFF. The CDR3 DNA follows: TGTGCCAGCAGTTACCCCACCCGTAGCATCCATGAGCAGTTCTTC.

This clonotype was counted a few times. The chain carries TRBV12-3 or TRBV12-4 and TRBJ1-1; TRBD1 aligns across 7 bases. CDR3 size: 14 residues. The ends lost 5 bases at V and 1 base at J; junction bases unmatched: 4. This CDR3 is CASSVGQSNTEAFF. The CDR3 nucleotides are TGTGCCAGCAGTGTGGGACAGTCGAACACTGAAGCTTTCTTT.

In this sample, this clonotype turned up a few times. This chain links TRBV9 with TRBJ2-7, with D perhaps TRBD2 (5 bases). V was shortened by 4 bases and J by 3 bases, with 14 bases between the two germline ends. Germline lookup yields CDR1 SGDLS and CDR2 YYNGEE. CDR3 length: 14 amino acids. CDR3 in DNA: TGTGCCAGCAGCCCCAGAGCGGATTACTACGAGCAGTACTTC. Translating gives CASSPRADYYEQYF.

The chain employs TRBV5-1 and TRBJ1-1; D perhaps matches TRBD1 (6 bases). This CDR3 has 14 amino acids. Trimming stripped 0 bases from V and 7 bases from J, with 13 bases between. Germline-derived CDR1 and CDR2 are SGHRS and YFSETQ. Written as DNA, the CDR3 is TGCGCCAGCAGCTTGGCCCGGGGGGCTTATGAAGCTTTCTTT. Protein sequence: CASSLARGAYEAFF.

This clonotype showed up just a few times. The chain links TRBV2 to TRBJ2-3; no clear D. Trimming took off 7 bases at V and 0 bases at J, with 17 bases between the two ends. There are 16 residues in the CDR3. CDR1 SNHLY and CDR2 FYNNEI come from the germline V gene. CDR3 region: CASILLRTASTDTQYF. CDR3 coding DNA: TGTGCCAGCATTCTCCTCAGAACCGCTAGCACAGATACGCAGTATTTT.

The CDR3 loop reads CASSLAPGRNYNEQFF. In DNA form, the CDR3 reads TGTGCCAGCAGCTTAGCTCCCGGGAGAAACTACAATGAGCAGTTCTTC. The chain couples TRBV7-2 to TRBJ2-1; D might be TRBD2 (6 bases). Germline V lookup: CDR1 SGHTA, CDR2 FQGNSA. The CDR3 consists of 16 residues. Between the trimmed V and J ends, which lost 0 bases and 3 bases, there was a span of 12 bases.

In the case of this clonotype: A much bigger clone sits one base away, suggesting this may be a read error. The CDR3 is CASSLDWDYGYTF. CDR3 nucleotides: TGTGCCAGCAGCTTAGACTGGGACTATGGCTACACCTTC. The chain links TRBV7-9 to TRBJ1-2, with D unresolved. The CDR3 consists of 13 residues. Germline CDR1 is SEHNR and CDR2 is FQNEAQ (reference sequence). V was cut by 1 base and J by 3 bases, with 6 bases left in between.

There are many counts of this clonotype. The chain joins TRBV5-1 to TRBJ2-2; 12 bases are a match to TRBD2. The CDR3 consists of 20 residues. The J segment lost 0 bases and the V segment lost 1 base, leaving 10 bases of the junction unmatched. Looked up from germline, CDR1 is SGHRS and CDR2 is YFSETQ. The DNA for the CDR3 is TGCGCCAGCAGCTTGTTTAGGGGACGACTAGCGGGAGCGAACACCGGGGAGCTGTTTTTT. Its protein is CASSLFRGRLAGANTGELFF.

This clonotype was counted between two and nine times. V gene TRBV12-3 or TRBV12-4 combines with J gene TRBJ2-7; D gene unclear. V was trimmed by 9 bases and J by 2 bases, leaving 20 bases between them. The CDR3 has 15 residues. For the CDR3, the DNA is TGTGCCAGTCCCCCTCTAGGCCCAGAGGCCTACGAGCAGTACTTC. This translates into CASPPLGPEAYEQYF.

This clonotype was detected a few times. This chain links TRBV20-1 with TRBJ2-2, with D possibly matching TRBD1 (5 bases). CDR1 and CDR2 (germline): DFQATT, SNEGSKA (reference sequence). Trimming pared 0 bases from V and 5 bases from J, leaving 16 bases between. The CDR3 is 16 residues long. This CDR3 is CSARDGRVGRTGELFF. The CDR3 bases are TGCAGTGCTAGAGATGGCAGGGTAGGACGGACCGGGGAGCTGTTTTTT.

The chain uses TRBV12-3 or TRBV12-4 and TRBJ2-3; no clear D gene. Between the trimmed V and J ends, which lost 4 bases and 4 bases, there was a span of 18 bases. CDR3 length: 16 amino acids. The CDR3 nucleotides read TGTGCCAGCAGTTCACTGGGCCCCCCAGCCGCAGATACGCAGTATTTT. Translation: CASSSLGPPAADTQYF.

The chain has TRBV29-1 and TRBJ2-3; tentatively, D is TRBD1 (6 bases). Germline assignment: CDR1 SQVTM and CDR2 ANQGSEA. V lost 7 bases and J 5 bases, leaving 10 bases between the germline ends. The CDR3 extends over 11 amino acids. CDR3 region: CSEIRGDTQYF. The CDR3 nucleotides read TGCAGCGAAATCAGGGGAGATACGCAGTATTTT.